This passage covers 4 T cell receptor beta chains from one sample sequenced in a study of CD8 T cells in Susac syndrome. Random hexamers were used to reverse transcribe an amount of roughly 0.45 to 1 ug RNA. TCRdb reanalysed the immunoSEQ multiplex PCR reads using MiXCR and keeps one entry per CDR3 protein. The table has about 83,000 distinct CDR3 sequences, 95% to 97% seen once. The sequenced sample was CD8+ T cells from PBMCs. The receptors were gathered from a human donor with Susac syndrome.

This clonotype occurred once. This sequence joins TRBV7-9 and TRBJ2-7; D call uncertain. The CDR3 spans 17 residues. The V end lost 5 bases, the J end lost 0 bases, and 20 bases lay between the germline ends. CDR1 is SEHNR, CDR2 FQNEAQ, per germline (reference sequence). The CDR3 sequence is CASSPRPRTGYSYEQYF. The CDR3 region has the DNA TGTGCCAGCAGCCCAAGGCCCCGAACGGGCTACTCCTACGAGCAGTACTTC.

The chain links TRBV5-6 to TRBJ2-1, with a tentative D call TRBD1 (5 bases). Trimming removed 3 bases at V and 7 bases at J, with 8 bases between. This CDR3 contains 12 residues. Per the germline V gene, CDR1 is SGHDT and CDR2 is YYEEEE. CDR3 in amino acids: CASSWGGNEQFF. The CDR3 coding sequence is TGTGCCAGCAGCTGGGGCGGAAATGAGCAGTTCTTC.

The chain links TRBV29-1 to TRBJ2-2; no reliable D call. V gave up 7 bases and J gave up 0 bases, with 9 bases separating them. Germline CDR1 and CDR2: SQVTM and ANQGSEA. CDR3 length equals 13 residues. CDR3 nucleotide sequence: TGCAGCGGGCTTTCCACGAACACCGGGGAGCTGTTTTTT. Its translation is CSGLSTNTGELFF.

The chain has TRBV9 and TRBJ2-1; 8 nucleotides agree with TRBD2. Germline CDR1 reads SGDLS; CDR2 reads YYNGEE. V lost 2 bases to trimming and J lost 6 bases; unmatched junction nucleotides: 7. This CDR3 contains 15 residues. The CDR3 here is CASSVWASGSNEQFF. Written as DNA, the CDR3 is TGTGCCAGCAGCGTTTGGGCTAGCGGGTCCAATGAGCAGTTCTTC.